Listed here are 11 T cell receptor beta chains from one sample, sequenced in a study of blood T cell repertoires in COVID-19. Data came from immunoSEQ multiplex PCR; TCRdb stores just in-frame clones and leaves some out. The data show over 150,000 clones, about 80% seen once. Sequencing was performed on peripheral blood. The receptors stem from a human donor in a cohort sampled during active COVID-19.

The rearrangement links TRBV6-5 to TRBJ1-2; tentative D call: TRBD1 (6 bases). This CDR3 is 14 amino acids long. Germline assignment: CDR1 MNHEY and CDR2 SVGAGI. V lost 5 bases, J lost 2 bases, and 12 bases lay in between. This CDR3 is CASSSPDSNYGYTF. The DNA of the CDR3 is TGTGCCAGCAGTAGCCCGGACAGCAACTATGGCTACACCTTC.

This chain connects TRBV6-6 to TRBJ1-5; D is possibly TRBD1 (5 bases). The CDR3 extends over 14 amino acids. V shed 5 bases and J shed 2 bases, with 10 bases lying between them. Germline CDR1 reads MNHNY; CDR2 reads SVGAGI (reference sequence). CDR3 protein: CASSGGAGNQPQHF. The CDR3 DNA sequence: TGTGCCAGCAGTGGAGGGGCGGGCAATCAGCCCCAGCATTTT.

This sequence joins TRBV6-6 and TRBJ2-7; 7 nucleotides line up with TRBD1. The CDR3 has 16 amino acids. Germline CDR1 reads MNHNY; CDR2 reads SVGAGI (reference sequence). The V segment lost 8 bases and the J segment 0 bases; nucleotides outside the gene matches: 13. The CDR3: CASHPGTGQPSYEQYF. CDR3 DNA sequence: TGTGCCAGCCACCCAGGGACGGGACAGCCCTCCTACGAGCAGTACTTC.

In DNA, the CDR3 is TGCGCCAGCAGCTTGGGACTAAACAATGAGCAGTTCTTC. Protein product: CASSLGLNNEQFF. V and J are TRBV5-1 and TRBJ2-1, with a tentative D call TRBD2 (5 bases). Trimming pared 0 bases from V and 5 bases from J, leaving 6 bases between. Looked up from germline, CDR1 is SGHRS and CDR2 is YFSETQ. The CDR3 spans 13 residues.

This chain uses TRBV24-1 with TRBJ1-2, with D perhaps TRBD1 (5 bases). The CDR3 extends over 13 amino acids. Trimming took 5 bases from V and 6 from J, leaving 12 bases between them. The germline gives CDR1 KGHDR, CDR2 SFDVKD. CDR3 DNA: TGTGCCACCAGTGCCGCGGCCAGGGATGGCTACACCTTC. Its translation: CATSAAARDGYTF.

CDR3 coding DNA: TGCGCCAGCAGCTTGGCGGTTGGTGGCTACACCTTC. Amino acid sequence: CASSLAVGGYTF. The chain employs TRBV5-1 and TRBJ1-2; D ambiguous. V was trimmed by 0 bases and J by 7 bases, leaving 7 bases between them. The V gene's germline CDR1 is SGHRS and CDR2 YFSETQ. This CDR3 region has 12 residues.

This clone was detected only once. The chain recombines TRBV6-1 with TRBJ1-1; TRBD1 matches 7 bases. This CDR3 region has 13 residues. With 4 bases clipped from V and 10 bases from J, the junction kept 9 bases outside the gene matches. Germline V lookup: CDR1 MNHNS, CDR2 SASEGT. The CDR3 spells CASSGAGTEGAFF. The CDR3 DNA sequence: TGTGCCAGCAGTGGAGCCGGGACAGAGGGAGCTTTCTTT.

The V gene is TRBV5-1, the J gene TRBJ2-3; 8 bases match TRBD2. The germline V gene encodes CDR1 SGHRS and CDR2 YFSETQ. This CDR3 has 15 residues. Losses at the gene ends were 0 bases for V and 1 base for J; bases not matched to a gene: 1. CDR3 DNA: TGCGCCAGCAGCTTGGAAGCGGGGGGCACAGATACGCAGTATTTT. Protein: CASSLEAGGTDTQYF.

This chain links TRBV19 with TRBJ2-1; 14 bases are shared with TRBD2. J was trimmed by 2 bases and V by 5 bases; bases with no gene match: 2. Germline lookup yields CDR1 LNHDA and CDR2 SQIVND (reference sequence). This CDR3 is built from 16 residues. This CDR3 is CASSLTSGGAYNEQFF. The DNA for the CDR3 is TGTGCCAGTAGTCTGACTAGCGGGGGGGCCTACAATGAGCAGTTCTTC.

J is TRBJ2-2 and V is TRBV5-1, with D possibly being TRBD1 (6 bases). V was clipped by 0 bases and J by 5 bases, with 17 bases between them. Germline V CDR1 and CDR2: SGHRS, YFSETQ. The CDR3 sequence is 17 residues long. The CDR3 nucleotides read TGCGCCAGCAGCTTGGGTCAGGGGATTGTGGAAACCGGGGAGCTGTTTTTT. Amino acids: CASSLGQGIVETGELFF.

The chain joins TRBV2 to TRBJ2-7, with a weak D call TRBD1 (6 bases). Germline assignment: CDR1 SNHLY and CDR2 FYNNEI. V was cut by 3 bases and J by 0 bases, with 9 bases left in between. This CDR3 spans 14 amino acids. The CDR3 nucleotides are TGTGCCAGCAGTGAGTACAGGGTCTCCTACGAGCAGTACTTC. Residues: CASSEYRVSYEQYF.